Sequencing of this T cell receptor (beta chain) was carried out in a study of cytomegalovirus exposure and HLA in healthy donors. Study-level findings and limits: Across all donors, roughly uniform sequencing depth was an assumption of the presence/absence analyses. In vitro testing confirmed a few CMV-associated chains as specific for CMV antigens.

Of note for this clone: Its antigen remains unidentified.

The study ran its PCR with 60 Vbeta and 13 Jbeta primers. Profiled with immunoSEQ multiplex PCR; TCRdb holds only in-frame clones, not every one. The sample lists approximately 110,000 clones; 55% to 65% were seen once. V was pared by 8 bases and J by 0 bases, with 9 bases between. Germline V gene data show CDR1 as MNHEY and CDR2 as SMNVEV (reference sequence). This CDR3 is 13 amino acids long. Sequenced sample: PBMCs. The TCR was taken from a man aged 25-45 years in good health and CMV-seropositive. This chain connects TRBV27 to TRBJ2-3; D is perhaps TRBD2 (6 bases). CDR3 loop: CASRGTSTDTQYF. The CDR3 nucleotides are TGTGCCAGCCGCGGGACTAGCACAGATACGCAGTATTTT.